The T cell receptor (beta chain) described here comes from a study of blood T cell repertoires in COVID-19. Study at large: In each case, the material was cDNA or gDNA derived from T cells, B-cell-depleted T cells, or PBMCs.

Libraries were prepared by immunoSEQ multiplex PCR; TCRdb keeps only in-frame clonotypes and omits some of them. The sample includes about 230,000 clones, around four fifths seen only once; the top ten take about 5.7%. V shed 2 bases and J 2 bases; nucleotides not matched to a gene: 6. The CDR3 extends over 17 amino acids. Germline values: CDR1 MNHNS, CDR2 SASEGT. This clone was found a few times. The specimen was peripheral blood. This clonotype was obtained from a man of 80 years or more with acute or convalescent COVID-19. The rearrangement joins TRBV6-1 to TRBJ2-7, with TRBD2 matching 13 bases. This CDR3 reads CASSETRTSGRTYEQYF. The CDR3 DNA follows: TGTGCCAGCAGTGAAACGAGGACTAGCGGGAGAACCTACGAGCAGTACTTC.